This TCR beta chain was obtained from a study of CD8+CD57+ T cells in acquired aplastic anemia. With 2 bases removed from V and 14 bases from J, the gap between germline ends came to 13 bases. Germline assignment: CDR1 SGHTA and CDR2 FQGNSA. The length of the CDR3 is 12 residues. The TCR beta profiling, which covered VDJ combination and CDR3 sequence, was carried out using genomic DNA as the template. TCRdb reprocessed the reads with MiXCR, giving one entry per CDR3 protein. The sample has about 210,000 distinct CDR3 sequences, 61% seen once; the top ten hold less than 30%. This clonotype has only a few counts.

This TCR was recovered from a human donor in good health. This chain links TRBV7-2 with TRBJ2-1; D might be TRBD1 (6 bases). Sequenced: sorted CD4+, CD8+, or CD8+CD57+ T cells (not recorded which) from PBMCs. This CDR3 reads CASSLLSQGKFF. CDR3 coding DNA: TGTGCCAGCAGCTTACTCTCACAGGGAAAGTTCTTC.